Sequencing of this T cell receptor beta chain was carried out in a study of response to subunit inactivated influenza vaccine. TCRdb processed the RT-PCR reads anew with MiXCR; each CDR3 protein has one entry. The table lists around 650,000 distinct CDR3 sequences, 15% to 18% of them singletons. This clonotype was detected ten times or more. Germline CDR1 SGHVS, CDR2 FQNEAQ. Trimming cost V 7 bases and J 4 bases; bases outside gene matches: 18. The CDR3 is 17 residues long. V gene TRBV7-8 combines with J gene TRBJ2-5, with 7 bases identical to TRBD2. Specimen: PBMCs from blood, collected 12 days after vaccination. The sequence was obtained from a man over 45 who received an inactivated influenza vaccine. The CDR3 loop reads CASTLLGGYASLETQYF. CDR3 nucleotides: TGTGCCAGCACCCTACTGGGAGGGTATGCGAGTTTAGAGACCCAGTACTTC.